This entry features one T cell receptor (beta chain) sequence. Naive-designated CD8 cells lacked CD45RO, were positively enriched for CCR7, and omitted terminally differentiated effector memory CD45RA+ cells. Sequencing used immunoSEQ multiplex PCR; TCRdb keeps in-frame clones, though not all of them. In the table there are about 820,000 clones, 92% of which are singletons. V lost 2 bases and J 8 bases, leaving 12 bases between the germline ends. CDR1 and CDR2 from the germline V gene are LGHNA and YSLEER. This CDR3 is built from 14 residues. The data belong to a study of shared clonotypes between healthy human individuals.

Sequenced: naive CD8+ T cells sorted from blood. The V call is TRBV4-3, the J call TRBJ1-4, with D maybe TRBD1 (5 bases). This TCR came from a man aged 25-40 years in good health. CDR3 residues: CASSQMATVEKLFF. CDR3 DNA: TGCGCCAGCAGCCAAATGGCGACAGTCGAAAAACTGTTTTTT.